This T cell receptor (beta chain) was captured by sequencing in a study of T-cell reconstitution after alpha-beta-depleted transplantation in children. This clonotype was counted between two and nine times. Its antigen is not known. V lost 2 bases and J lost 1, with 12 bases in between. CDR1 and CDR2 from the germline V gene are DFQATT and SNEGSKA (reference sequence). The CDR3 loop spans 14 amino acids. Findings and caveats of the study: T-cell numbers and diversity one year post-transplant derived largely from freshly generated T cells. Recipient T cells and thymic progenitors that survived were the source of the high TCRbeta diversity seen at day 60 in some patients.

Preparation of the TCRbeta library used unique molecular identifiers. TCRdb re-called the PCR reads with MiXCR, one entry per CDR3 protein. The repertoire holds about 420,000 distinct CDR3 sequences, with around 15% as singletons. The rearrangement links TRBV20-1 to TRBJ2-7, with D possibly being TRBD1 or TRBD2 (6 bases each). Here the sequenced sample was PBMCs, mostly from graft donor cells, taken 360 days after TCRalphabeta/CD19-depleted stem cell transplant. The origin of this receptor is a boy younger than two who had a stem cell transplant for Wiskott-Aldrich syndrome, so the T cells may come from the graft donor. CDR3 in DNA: TGCAGTGCTAGAATGGGGGCGGGGTCCTACGAGCAGTACTTC. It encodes CSARMGAGSYEQYF.